This T cell receptor beta chain was identified during a study of blood T cells in healthy people across ages. Findings and caveats of the study: Aged donors had fewer naive CD4+ cells and lower diversity than long-lived donors.

Through a sample-barcoded 5' primer and a J-beta primer mix, a second PCR was run for about 6 to 11 cycles. TCRdb passed the 5' RACE reads through MiXCR, listing each CDR3 protein once. The sample has under 1 million distinct CDR3 sequences; roughly 44% are singletons. Each individual donor underwent a draw of around 9.8 milliliters of peripheral blood. The CDR3 has 11 residues. CDR1 is SEHNR, CDR2 FQNEAQ, per germline (reference sequence). V was clipped by 1 base and J by 10 bases, with 7 bases between them. This clonotype was counted between two and nine times. What it binds is unknown. The genes are TRBV7-9 and TRBJ1-2; D not certain. The clonotype comes from a man aged 60 to 75 in good health. The sample was blood. CDR3 amino acids: CASSLVSDYTF. As DNA, the CDR3 is TGTGCCAGCAGCTTAGTGTCGGACTACACCTTC.